The 28 T cell receptor beta chains below all came from one sample that was sequenced in a study of blood T cells in healthy people across ages. The use of a sample-barcoded 5' primer and a J-beta primer mix characterized a second PCR of about 7 to 12 cycles. TCRdb redid the calling of the 5' RACE reads with MiXCR, one entry per CDR3 protein. The sample shows about a million distinct CDR3 sequences, about 51% of them seen only once. Specimen: blood. The receptors shown here come from a woman in her fifties or sixties in good health.

The chain employs TRBV28 and TRBJ1-2; D gene ambiguous. The CDR3 consists of 12 residues. Trimming left V 10 bases short and J 8 bases short, with 17 bases between. The germline V gene encodes CDR1 MDHEN and CDR2 SYDVKM. The CDR3 DNA is TGTGCCACGGGGTTGGGGTGGTACGGCTACACCTTC. Translating it yields CATGLGWYGYTF.

This clonotype was counted only a few times. V usage is TRBV10-1 and J usage is TRBJ1-4; D uncertain. This CDR3 spans 13 amino acids. Looked up from germline, CDR1 is WNHNN and CDR2 is SYGVQD (reference sequence). Trimming stripped 9 bases from V and 0 bases from J, with 8 bases between. The CDR3 spells CARAYTTNEKLFF. CDR3 sequence (DNA): TGCGCCAGAGCGTATACAACTAATGAAAAACTGTTTTTT.

The rearrangement links TRBV6-5 to TRBJ2-5; the D call may be TRBD1 or TRBD2 (6 bases each). With the DNA end fitting TRBJ2-4 better, the J assignment may be wrong. Germline V CDR1 and CDR2: MNHEY, SVGAGI. The CDR3 is made up of 14 amino acids. The DNA of the CDR3 is TGTGCCAGCAGACCTCCGGGGGCAGGGTACATTCAGTACTTC. Translation gives CASRPPGAGYIQYF.

V and J are TRBV24-1 and TRBJ2-7; TRBD1 or TRBD2 may be the D gene (5 bases each). Deletions cut 7 bases from V and 10 bases from J, with 19 bases between. The CDR3 contains 13 residues. Germline CDR1 is KGHDR and CDR2 is SFDVKD. In nucleotides, the CDR3 is TGTGCCACCAGGAGGGGAACTCAAGAGAGCCAGTACTTC. Translation: CATRRGTQESQYF.

The chain joins TRBV20-1 to TRBJ2-3; a possible D gene is TRBD2 (5 bases). This CDR3 has 13 residues. V lost 5 bases to trimming and J lost 1 base, with 10 bases between them. Germline CDR1 is DFQATT and CDR2 is SNEGSKA (reference sequence). Written as DNA, the CDR3 is TGCAGTGCTTCGGTGGAGGGCACAGATACGCAGTATTTT. Residues: CSASVEGTDTQYF.

This clonotype has only a few counts. The J gene is TRBJ2-1, the V gene TRBV20-1; TRBD1 is a possible D gene (6 bases). Between the trimmed V and J ends, which lost 2 bases and 4 bases, there was a span of 15 bases. The CDR3 spans 15 residues. Germline assignment: CDR1 DFQATT and CDR2 SNEGSKA (reference sequence). The CDR3 reads CSARKVGAEYNEQFF. CDR3 sequence (DNA): TGCAGTGCTAGAAAGGTGGGGGCGGAGTACAATGAGCAGTTCTTC.

The CDR3 DNA follows: TGCAGCGTTATCCCCCCGGGTAGCTCCTACGAGCAGTACTTC. It codes for CSVIPPGSSYEQYF. The chain recombines TRBV29-1 with TRBJ2-7; no clear D gene. The CDR3 has 14 amino acids. Trimming removed 5 bases at V and 0 bases at J, with 14 bases between. The V gene's germline CDR1 is SQVTM and CDR2 ANQGSEA.

The chain combines TRBV7-9 with TRBJ2-3, with a possible D match to TRBD2 (6 bases). This CDR3 comprises 16 residues. The germline gives CDR1 SEHNR, CDR2 FQNEAQ (reference sequence). Trimming left V 5 bases short and J 2 bases short, with 17 bases between. CDR3 coding DNA: TGTGCCAGCAGCCCCGAGGGGCGCGGGATCACAGATACGCAGTATTTT. Its protein is CASSPEGRGITDTQYF.

In this sample, this clonotype turned up a few times. The V and J genes are TRBV21-1 and TRBJ2-1; the tabulated D call, TRBD1, remains unverified against the DNA. TRBV21-1 corresponds to a pseudogene. The CDR3 length is 15 residues. The CDR3 spells CASSKGDKGVSEQFF. As DNA, the CDR3 is TGTGCCAGCAGCAAAGGGGACAAGGGTGTGAGTGAGCAGTTCTTC.

CDR3 amino acids: CASSFSPGGDVNEQFF. In DNA form, the CDR3 reads TGCGCCAGCAGCTTCTCCCCGGGAGGGGACGTGAATGAGCAGTTCTTC. The gene calls are TRBV5-1 and TRBJ2-1; 8 nucleotides agree with TRBD2. Per the germline V gene, CDR1 is SGHRS and CDR2 is YFSETQ. V was clipped by 2 bases and J by 7 bases; unmatched bases: 11. CDR3 length: 16 residues.

As for this clonotype: Mismatch with germline at one junction end may stem from a read error. CDR3 coding DNA: TGCAGTGCTAGTCCCCTCGGACTTACAGATGCGCAGTATTTT. Amino acids: CSASPLGLTDAQYF. This chain joins TRBV20-1 and TRBJ2-3; D is perhaps TRBD2 (5 bases). The CDR3 is 14 residues long. Germline CDR1 DFQATT, CDR2 SNEGSKA (reference sequence).

The chain employs TRBV27 and TRBJ2-3; D is possibly TRBD2 (6 bases). The CDR3 is made up of 17 amino acids. Trimming cost V 3 bases and J 1 base, with 17 bases left between them. Germline CDR1 and CDR2: MNHEY and SMNVEV (reference sequence). The CDR3 coding sequence is TGTGCCAGCAGTTTCTCCCACGTAGCGGCGGGCACAGATACGCAGTATTTT. As protein: CASSFSHVAAGTDTQYF.

This clonotype was found a few times. The chain uses TRBV20-1 and TRBJ2-1, with 8 bases aligning to TRBD2. The CDR3 is 15 residues long. Germline CDR1 reads DFQATT; CDR2 reads SNEGSKA (reference sequence). J lost 0 bases, V lost 6 bases, and 7 bases had no gene match. The CDR3 DNA sequence: TGCAGTGCCGGGAGCGGGAGAAACTCCTACAATGAGCAGTTCTTC. It yields the protein CSAGSGRNSYNEQFF.

The CDR3 loop is CSASAQNILAGGPYEQYF. The CDR3 coding sequence is TGCAGTGCTAGTGCCCAAAACATACTAGCGGGAGGGCCCTACGAGCAGTACTTC. The rearrangement joins TRBV20-1 to TRBJ2-4; 13 nucleotides agree with TRBD2. The end of the DNA is better explained by TRBJ2-7, so the J call may be wrong. Germline V gene sequence: CDR1 DFQATT, CDR2 SNEGSKA (reference sequence). This CDR3 region has 18 residues.

The chain joins TRBV29-1 to TRBJ2-2, with TRBD1 matching 9 bases. The CDR3 runs 15 residues. Losses at the gene ends were 6 bases for V and 0 bases for J; bases not matched to a gene: 5. CDR1 and CDR2 (germline): SQVTM, ANQGSEA. In nucleotides, the CDR3 is TGCAGCGTCTCCCGGACAGGGGCGAACACCGGGGAGCTGTTTTTT. Translated: CSVSRTGANTGELFF.

The J gene is TRBJ2-1, the V gene TRBV20-1, with D perhaps matching TRBD1 (5 bases). Germline V gene data show CDR1 as DFQATT and CDR2 as SNEGSKA (reference sequence). The V end lost 5 bases, the J end lost 2 bases, and 19 bases lay between the germline ends. The CDR3 is 16 amino acids. The CDR3 reads CSADHSLGRPYNEQFF. The DNA of the CDR3 is TGCAGTGCTGACCACTCTCTGGGGCGCCCCTACAATGAGCAGTTCTTC.

V usage is TRBV6-2 or TRBV6-3 and J usage is TRBJ1-1; D remains ambiguous. V dropped 0 bases and J dropped 4 bases, with 12 bases sitting between them. Per the germline V gene, CDR1 is MNHEY and CDR2 is SVGEGT. The CDR3 sequence is 15 residues long. The CDR3 region is CASSYSNLGITEAFF. CDR3 DNA sequence: TGTGCCAGCAGTTACTCGAATTTAGGAATCACTGAAGCTTTCTTT.

CDR3 DNA: TGCAGCGTTGCGGGGTTTCATCGGGATGAGCAGTTCTTC. Translation gives CSVAGFHRDEQFF. The V call is TRBV29-1, the J call TRBJ2-1, with D maybe TRBD2 (5 bases). CDR1 is SQVTM, CDR2 ANQGSEA, per germline. There are 13 residues in the CDR3. The V and J ends lost 4 bases and 8 bases respectively, with 15 bases between them.

In DNA, the CDR3 is TGTGCCAGCAGCGTAGACGCGGAAACCGGGGAGCTGTTTTTT. Encoded protein: CASSVDAETGELFF. V and J are TRBV9 and TRBJ2-2; no clear D. Germline-derived CDR1 and CDR2 are SGDLS and YYNGEE. Trimming removed 0 bases at V and 5 bases at J, with 8 bases between. The CDR3 is made up of 14 amino acids. The variable domain in full, completed from reference TRBV9 and TRBJ2-2, reads DSGVTQTPKHLITATGQRVTLRCSPRSGDLSVYWYQQSLDQGLQFLIQYYNGEERAKGNILERFSAQQFPDLHSELNLSSLELGDSALYFCASSVDAETGELFFGEGSRLTVL.

The chain combines TRBV29-1 with TRBJ2-7; maybe TRBD2 (6 bases). The CDR3 contains 12 residues. Trimming stripped 4 bases from V and 7 bases from J, with 14 bases between. Germline V gives CDR1 SQVTM, CDR2 ANQGSEA. CDR3 DNA: TGCAGCGTTGTTAGTGCTGGAGGGGAGCAGTACTTC. Translating it yields CSVVSAGGEQYF.

The chain employs TRBV20-1 and TRBJ2-1, with TRBD2 as a possible D gene (5 bases). In germline, CDR1 is DFQATT, CDR2 SNEGSKA (reference sequence). V was cut by 6 bases and J by 4 bases, with 13 bases left in between. This CDR3 has 13 residues. CDR3 amino acids: CSAPPPGYNEQFF. The CDR3 nucleotides read TGCAGTGCCCCCCCGCCGGGATACAATGAGCAGTTCTTC.

The genes are TRBV12-3 or TRBV12-4 and TRBJ2-7; D may match TRBD1 or TRBD2 (5 bases each). The DNA end is a closer match to TRBJ2-4, so the J assignment may be wrong. The CDR3 runs 13 residues. The CDR3 loop reads CASSLGGMNIQYF. In DNA form, the CDR3 reads TGTGCCAGCAGTTTAGGGGGGATGAACATTCAGTACTTC.

This clonotype was seen a single time. Relative to the germline gene, one junction end is altered; a read error may explain this. The CDR3 protein is CSAFPPGMNTEAFF. In nucleotides, the CDR3 is TGTAGTGCATTCCCGCCGGGCATGAACACTGAAGCTTTCTTT. The rearrangement uses TRBV20-1 and TRBJ1-1; no reliable D call. Germline V gene data show CDR1 as DFQATT and CDR2 as SNEGSKA (reference sequence). This CDR3 is 14 amino acids long.

J is TRBJ2-6 and V is TRBV3-1; D might be TRBD2 (5 bases). The CDR3 has 16 amino acids. Between the trimmed V and J ends, which lost 5 bases and 4 bases, there was a span of 15 bases. Germline lookup yields CDR1 LGHDT and CDR2 YNNKEL (reference sequence). The CDR3 DNA reads as TGTGCCAGCAGCAACCTCCCGGGATCGGGGGCCAACGTCCTGACTTTC. Its protein is CASSNLPGSGANVLTF.

This clonotype was seen more than once but under ten times. The rearrangement uses TRBV4-2 and TRBJ2-7; D is perhaps TRBD1 (5 bases). V gave up 0 bases and J gave up 2 bases, with 8 bases separating them. The CDR3 length is 14 residues. Germline V gene lookup returns CDR1 LGHNA and CDR2 YNFKEQ. DNA of the CDR3: TGTGCCAGCAGCCAAGAGGGGCTTGCCTACGAGCAGTACTTC. Translating it yields CASSQEGLAYEQYF.

The V gene is TRBV3-1, the J gene TRBJ2-7; D is ambiguous. The J call is doubtful: the DNA matches TRBJ2-5 better. Germline V gene sequence: CDR1 LGHDT, CDR2 YNNKEL (reference sequence). The CDR3 spans 14 residues. The CDR3 sequence: CASSQAGSRETQYF. Here the CDR3 DNA reads TGTGCCAGCAGCCAGGCTGGGTCGAGGGAGACCCAGTACTTC.

V usage is TRBV24-1 and J usage is TRBJ2-5; 8 nucleotides align to TRBD1. Trimming cost V 3 bases and J 3 bases; bases outside gene matches: 8. The CDR3 contains 16 residues. Germline values: CDR1 KGHDR, CDR2 SFDVKD. CDR3 bases: TGTGCCACCAGTGATCCCCCCACAGGGGGGAAAGAGACCCAGTACTTC. It translates to CATSDPPTGGKETQYF.

V and J are TRBV4-1 and TRBJ2-7; 7 positions match TRBD1. This CDR3 region has 15 residues. Germline assignment: CDR1 MGHRA and CDR2 YSYEKL. After removal of 3 bases from V and 5 bases from J, the junction contained 10 bases not matched to a gene. The chain's CDR3 is CASSQTPGTDNEQYF. The CDR3 DNA reads as TGCGCCAGCAGCCAGACGCCCGGGACAGATAACGAGCAGTACTTC.